The 2 T cell receptor beta chains below come from one sample, sequenced in a study of T cell repertoires in cytomegalovirus infection. TCRdb reprocessed the reads with MiXCR, giving one entry per CDR3 protein. The sample lists around 740,000 distinct CDR3 sequences, 35% occurring once. Sequencing was carried out using PBMCs. The receptors stem from a human donor in good health (CMV status not recorded). Some clones in this sample may be carry-over from other donors' samples.

This clonotype was seen more than once but under ten times. This CDR3 is CASIVYGLPREAFF. CDR3 DNA sequence: TGTGCCAGTATCGTCTACGGACTCCCGAGGGAGGCTTTCTTT. The V call is TRBV19, the J call TRBJ1-1, with no clear D. The CDR3 is 14 residues long. V lost 7 bases, J lost 11 bases, and 23 bases lay in between. The germline CDR1 and CDR2 sequences are LNHDA and SQIVND (reference sequence).

The chain links TRBV15 to TRBJ2-2; 7 bases line up with TRBD1. From germline, CDR1 is LNHNV and CDR2 YYDKDF (reference sequence). V lost 8 bases and J lost 0; bases outside the gene matches: 15. This CDR3 spans 18 amino acids. DNA of the CDR3: TGTGCCACCGGGAGAGGGACAGTACTACCTCCGAACACCGGGGAGCTGTTTTTT. Translation: CATGRGTVLPPNTGELFF.